What follows describes a single T cell receptor beta chain. This specimen belongs to a study of blood T cell repertoires in COVID-19. Looked up from germline, CDR1 is SGHTA and CDR2 is FQGTGA. V was shortened by 4 bases and J by 3 bases, with 15 bases between the two germline ends. CDR3 length: 15 amino acids. Sequenced by immunoSEQ multiplex PCR; TCRdb stores in-frame clones only, minus some. The sample has nearly 200,000 clones; more than 70% are singletons. This TCR was sampled from a woman younger than 35 who had recovered from COVID-19. The sequenced sample consisted of PBMCs or T cells enriched from blood (not recorded which). V and J are TRBV7-3 and TRBJ1-2, with no clear D. CDR3 protein: CASSSYSFPDYGYTF. DNA for the CDR3: TGTGCCAGCAGCTCCTACAGTTTCCCTGACTATGGCTACACCTTC.